This entry features one T cell receptor beta chain sequence. This specimen belongs to a study of blood T cell repertoires in COVID-19. Study-wide context: Material from acute and convalescent COVID-19 was sourced from the United States, Italy and Spain. The cDNA or gDNA used as material had been derived from T cells, B-cell-depleted T cells, or PBMCs.

TCRdb's table, derived via immunoSEQ multiplex PCR, lists solely in-frame clones and lacks some. The sample consists of 110,000 to 150,000 clones, around 83% of them appearing once. The CDR3 spans 15 residues. Germline CDR1 SGHVS, CDR2 FQNEAQ. The V end lost 5 bases, the J end lost 0 bases, and 13 bases lay between the germline ends. This receptor was identified in a man between 60 and 70 years old with active or convalescent COVID-19. The sample comprised peripheral blood. J is TRBJ1-1 and V is TRBV7-8; a weak D match, TRBD1 (6 bases). CDR3 DNA: TGTGCCAGCAGCCGAGGGGGGGTATTGAACACTGAAGCTTTCTTT. Its protein product is CASSRGGVLNTEAFF.